This TCR beta chain was sequenced for a study of shared clonotypes between healthy human individuals. General study findings and limits: Generally, naive subsets (rather than memory subsets) showed larger estimated richness.

Donors had no recently reported acute infections or vaccinations and were HIV-negative. The CDR3 loop spans 11 amino acids. V gave up 6 bases and J gave up 4 bases, with 8 bases separating them. The germline V gene encodes CDR1 DFQATT and CDR2 SNEGSKA (reference sequence). In the case of this clone: Its target is unknown.

It was around 190 ng DNA, around 33,000 T cell genomes, that sorted-subset replicate PCRs used. Original analysis: From ImmunoSEQ came sequences covering only the junction and carrying no quality scores, so filtering differed. Assay: immunoSEQ multiplex PCR; the TCRdb copy retains only in-frame clones and omits some. Clone size and V and J calls were adopted from that table, with D and trimming inferred from the DNA. The top ten clones hold under 0.8% of a sample with fewer than 1.4 million clones, 75% to 80% of them seen once. The chain couples TRBV20-1 to TRBJ2-3; D uncertain. The origin of this receptor is a man between 18 and 35 years old in good health. Some clones in this sample may be carry-over from other donors' samples. Input material: memory CD4+ T cells from PBMCs. The subset was: CD45RA-negative fraction. CDR3 sequence (DNA): TGCAGTGCCCCCACGGCAGATACGCAGTATTTT. This codes for CSAPTADTQYF.